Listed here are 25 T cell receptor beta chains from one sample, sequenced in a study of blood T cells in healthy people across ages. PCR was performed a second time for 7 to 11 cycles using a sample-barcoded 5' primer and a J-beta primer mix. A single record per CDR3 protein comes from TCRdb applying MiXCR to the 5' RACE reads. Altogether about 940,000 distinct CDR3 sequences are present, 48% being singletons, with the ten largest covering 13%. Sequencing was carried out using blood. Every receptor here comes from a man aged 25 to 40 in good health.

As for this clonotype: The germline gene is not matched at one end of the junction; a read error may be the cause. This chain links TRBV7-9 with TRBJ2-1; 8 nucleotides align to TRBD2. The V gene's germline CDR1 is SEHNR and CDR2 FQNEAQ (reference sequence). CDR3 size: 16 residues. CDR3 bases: TGTGCCAGCAGCTCCAGCGGGGGATCTTACTACAATGGGCAGTTCTTC. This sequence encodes CASSSSGGSYYNGQFF.

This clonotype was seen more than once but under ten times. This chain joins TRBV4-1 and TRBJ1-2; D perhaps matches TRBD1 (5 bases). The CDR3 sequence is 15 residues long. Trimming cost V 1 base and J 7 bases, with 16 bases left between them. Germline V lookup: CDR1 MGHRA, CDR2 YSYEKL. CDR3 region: CASSQVGPMGGGYTF. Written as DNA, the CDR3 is TGCGCCAGCAGCCAAGTGGGACCCATGGGAGGTGGCTACACCTTC.

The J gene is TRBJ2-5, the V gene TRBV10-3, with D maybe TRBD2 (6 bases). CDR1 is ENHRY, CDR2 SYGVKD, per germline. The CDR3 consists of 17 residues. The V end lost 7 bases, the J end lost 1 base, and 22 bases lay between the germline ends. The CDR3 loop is CAIMGGAVGSSQETQYF. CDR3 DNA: TGTGCCATCATGGGCGGGGCAGTAGGGTCCTCCCAAGAGACCCAGTACTTC.

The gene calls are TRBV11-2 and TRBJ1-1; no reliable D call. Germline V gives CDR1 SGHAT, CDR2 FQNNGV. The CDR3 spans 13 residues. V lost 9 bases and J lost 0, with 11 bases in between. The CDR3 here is CASGPQMNTEAFF. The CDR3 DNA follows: TGTGCCAGTGGACCCCAGATGAACACTGAAGCTTTCTTT.

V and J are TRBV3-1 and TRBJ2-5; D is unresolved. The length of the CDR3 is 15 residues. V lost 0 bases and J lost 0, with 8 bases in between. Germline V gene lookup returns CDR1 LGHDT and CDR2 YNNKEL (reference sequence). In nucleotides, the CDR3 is TGTGCCAGCAGCCAAGAGTTAGGCTACCAAGAGACCCAGTACTTC. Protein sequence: CASSQELGYQETQYF.

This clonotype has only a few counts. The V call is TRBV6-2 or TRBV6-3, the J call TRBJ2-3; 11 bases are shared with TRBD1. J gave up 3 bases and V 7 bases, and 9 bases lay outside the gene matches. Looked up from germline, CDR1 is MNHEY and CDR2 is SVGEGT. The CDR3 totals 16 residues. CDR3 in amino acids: CASNPTGQGATDTQYF. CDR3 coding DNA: TGTGCCAGCAATCCGACCGGACAGGGGGCAACAGATACGCAGTATTTT.

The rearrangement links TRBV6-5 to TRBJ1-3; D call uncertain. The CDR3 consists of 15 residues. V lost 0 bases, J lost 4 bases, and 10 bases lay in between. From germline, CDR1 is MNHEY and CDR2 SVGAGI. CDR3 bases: TGTGCCAGCAGTTACTCGGCGGTGGGGGGAAACACCATATATTTT. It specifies CASSYSAVGGNTIYF.

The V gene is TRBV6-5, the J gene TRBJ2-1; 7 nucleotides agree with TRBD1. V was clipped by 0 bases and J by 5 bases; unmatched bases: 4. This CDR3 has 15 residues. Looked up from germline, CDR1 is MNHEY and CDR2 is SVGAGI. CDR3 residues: CASSYSGTVNNEQFF. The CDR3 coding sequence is TGTGCCAGCAGTTACTCGGGGACAGTCAACAATGAGCAGTTCTTC.

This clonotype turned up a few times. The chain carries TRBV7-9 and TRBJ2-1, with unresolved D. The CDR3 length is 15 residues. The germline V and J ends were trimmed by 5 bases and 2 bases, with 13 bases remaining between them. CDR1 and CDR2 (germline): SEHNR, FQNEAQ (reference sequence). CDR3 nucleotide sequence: TGTGCCAGCAGCCTCCTGGACGGGCCCTACAATGAGCAGTTCTTC. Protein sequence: CASSLLDGPYNEQFF.

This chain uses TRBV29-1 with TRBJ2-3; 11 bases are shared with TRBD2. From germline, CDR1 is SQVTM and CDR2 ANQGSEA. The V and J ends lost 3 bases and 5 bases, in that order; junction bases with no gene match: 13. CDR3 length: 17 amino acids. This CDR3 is CSVEGGYSGGAKDTQYF. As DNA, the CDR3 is TGCAGCGTTGAGGGAGGGTATAGCGGGGGGGCCAAAGATACGCAGTATTTT.

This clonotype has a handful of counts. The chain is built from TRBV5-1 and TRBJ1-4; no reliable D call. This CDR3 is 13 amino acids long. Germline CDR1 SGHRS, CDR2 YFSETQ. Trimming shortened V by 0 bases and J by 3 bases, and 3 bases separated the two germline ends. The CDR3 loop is CASSLAANEKLFF. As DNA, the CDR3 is TGCGCCAGCAGCTTGGCAGCTAATGAAAAACTGTTTTTT.

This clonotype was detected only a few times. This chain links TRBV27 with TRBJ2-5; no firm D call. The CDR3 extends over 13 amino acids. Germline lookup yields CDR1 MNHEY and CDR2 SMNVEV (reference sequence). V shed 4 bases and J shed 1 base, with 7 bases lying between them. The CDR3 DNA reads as TGTGCCAGCAGTTCCTGTTGCCAAGAGACCCAGTACTTC. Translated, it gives CASSSCCQETQYF.

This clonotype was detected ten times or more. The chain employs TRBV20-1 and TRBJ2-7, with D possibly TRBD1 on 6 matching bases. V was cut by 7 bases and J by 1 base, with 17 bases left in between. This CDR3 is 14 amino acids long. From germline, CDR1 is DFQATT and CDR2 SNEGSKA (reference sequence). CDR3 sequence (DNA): TGCAGTGAAAGCGATCGGACAGCTTCCTACGAGCAGTACTTC. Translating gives CSESDRTASYEQYF.

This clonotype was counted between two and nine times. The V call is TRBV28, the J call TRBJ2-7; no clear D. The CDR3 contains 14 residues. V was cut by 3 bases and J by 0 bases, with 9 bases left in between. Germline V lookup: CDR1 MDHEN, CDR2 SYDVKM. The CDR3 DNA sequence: TGTGCCAGCAGTTTGCAGCTCAACTCCTACGAGCAGTACTTC. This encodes CASSLQLNSYEQYF.

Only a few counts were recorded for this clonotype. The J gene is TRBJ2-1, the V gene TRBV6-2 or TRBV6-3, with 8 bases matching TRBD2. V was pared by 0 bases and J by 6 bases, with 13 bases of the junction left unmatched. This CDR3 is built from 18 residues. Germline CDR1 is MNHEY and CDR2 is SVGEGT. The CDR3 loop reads CASSYSPGTGGRSNEQFF. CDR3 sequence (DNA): TGTGCCAGCAGTTACTCCCCGGGGACCGGCGGGAGGTCCAATGAGCAGTTCTTC.

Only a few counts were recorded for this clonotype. This CDR3 reads CASSQERTGGRAHNEQFF. In nucleotides, the CDR3 is TGCGCCAGCAGCCAAGAGAGGACAGGTGGAAGGGCCCACAATGAGCAGTTCTTC. The rearrangement links TRBV4-1 to TRBJ2-1, with 7 bases matching TRBD1. The CDR3 loop spans 18 amino acids. J lost 5 bases, V lost 0 bases, and 13 bases had no gene match. In germline, CDR1 is MGHRA, CDR2 YSYEKL.

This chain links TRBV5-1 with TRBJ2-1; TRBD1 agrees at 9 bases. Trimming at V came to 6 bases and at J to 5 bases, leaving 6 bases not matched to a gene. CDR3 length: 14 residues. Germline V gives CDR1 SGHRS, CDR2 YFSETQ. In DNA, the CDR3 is TGCGCCAGCACCGGGACAGGGATTCACAATGAGCAGTTCTTC. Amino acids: CASTGTGIHNEQFF. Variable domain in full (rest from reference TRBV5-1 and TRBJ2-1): KAGVTQTPRYLIKTRGQQVTLSCSPISGHRSVSWYQQTPGQGLQFLFEYFSETQRNKGNFPGRFSGRQFSNSRSEMNVSTLELGDSALYLCASTGTGIHNEQFFGPGTRLTVL.

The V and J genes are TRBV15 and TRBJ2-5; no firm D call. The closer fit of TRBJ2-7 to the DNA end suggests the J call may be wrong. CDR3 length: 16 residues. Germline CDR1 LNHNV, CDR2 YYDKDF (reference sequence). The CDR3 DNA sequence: TGTGCCACCAGCAGAGATGGGTCGGCATCAACCTACGAGCAGTACTTC. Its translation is CATSRDGSASTYEQYF.

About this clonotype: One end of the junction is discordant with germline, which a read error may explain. CDR3 sequence (DNA): TGTGCCAGCAGCTTATATCGCCTGGAGGAGACCCAGTACTTC. As protein: CASSLYRLEETQYF. The V call is TRBV28, the J call TRBJ2-5, with D unresolved. This CDR3 has 14 amino acids. CDR1 is MDHEN, CDR2 SYDVKM, per germline.

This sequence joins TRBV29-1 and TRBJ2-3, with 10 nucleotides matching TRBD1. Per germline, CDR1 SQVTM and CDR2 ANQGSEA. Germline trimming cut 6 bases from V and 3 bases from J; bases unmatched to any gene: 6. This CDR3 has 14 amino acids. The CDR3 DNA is TGCAGCGTCGACCGACAGGGGGCAACAGATACGCAGTATTTT. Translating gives CSVDRQGATDTQYF.

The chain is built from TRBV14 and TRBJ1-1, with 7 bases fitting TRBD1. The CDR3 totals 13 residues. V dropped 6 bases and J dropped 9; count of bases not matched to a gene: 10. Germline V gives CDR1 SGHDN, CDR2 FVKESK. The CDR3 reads CASRSPGQSKAFF. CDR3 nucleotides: TGTGCCAGCAGGTCTCCGGGACAGAGCAAAGCTTTCTTT. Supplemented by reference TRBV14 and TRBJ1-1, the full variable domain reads EAGVTQFPSHSVIEKGQTVTLRCDPISGHDNLYWYRRVMGKEIKFLLHFVKESKQDESGMPNNRFLAERTGGTYSTLKVQPAELEDSGVYFCASRSPGQSKAFFGQGTRLTVV.

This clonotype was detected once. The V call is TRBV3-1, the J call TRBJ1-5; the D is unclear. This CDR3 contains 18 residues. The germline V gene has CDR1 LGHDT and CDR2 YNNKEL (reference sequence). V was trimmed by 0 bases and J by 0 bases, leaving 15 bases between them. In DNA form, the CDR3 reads TGTGCCAGCAGCCAAGATCTGGTTGCTGGATTTAGCAATCAGCCCCAGCATTTT. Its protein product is CASSQDLVAGFSNQPQHF.

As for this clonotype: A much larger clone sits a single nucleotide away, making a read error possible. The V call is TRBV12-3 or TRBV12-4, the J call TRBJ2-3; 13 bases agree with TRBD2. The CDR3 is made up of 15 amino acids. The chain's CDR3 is CACRKGTSGADTQYF. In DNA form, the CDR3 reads TGTGCCTGCAGGAAGGGGACTAGCGGGGCAGATACGCAGTATTTT.

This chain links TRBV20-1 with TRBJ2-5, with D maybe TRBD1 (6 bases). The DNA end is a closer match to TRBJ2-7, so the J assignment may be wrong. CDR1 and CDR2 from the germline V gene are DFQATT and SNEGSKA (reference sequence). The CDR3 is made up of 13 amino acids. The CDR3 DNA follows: TGCAGTGCCAGGGATTTACAGGGCTACGAGCAGTACTTC. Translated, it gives CSARDLQGYEQYF.

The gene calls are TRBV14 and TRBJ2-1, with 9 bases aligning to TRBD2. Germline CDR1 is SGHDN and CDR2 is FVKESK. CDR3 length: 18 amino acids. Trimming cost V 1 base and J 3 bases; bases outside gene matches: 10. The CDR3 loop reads CASSQVSGRGGFYNEQFF. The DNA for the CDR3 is TGTGCCAGCAGCCAAGTCAGTGGGCGGGGGGGGTTCTACAATGAGCAGTTCTTC.